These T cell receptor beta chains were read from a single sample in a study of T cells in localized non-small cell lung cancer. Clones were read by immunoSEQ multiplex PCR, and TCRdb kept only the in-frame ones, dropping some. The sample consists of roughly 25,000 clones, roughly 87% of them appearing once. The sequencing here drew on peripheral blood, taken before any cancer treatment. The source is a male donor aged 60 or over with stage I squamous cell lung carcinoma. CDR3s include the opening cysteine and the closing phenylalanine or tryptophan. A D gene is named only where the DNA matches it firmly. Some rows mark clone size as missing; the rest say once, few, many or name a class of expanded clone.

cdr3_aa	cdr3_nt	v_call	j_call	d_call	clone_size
CAISDARQGGTEAFF	TGTGCCATCAGTGATGCCCGACAGGGGGGAACTGAAGCTTTCTTT	TRBV10-3	TRBJ1-1	TRBD1	once
CASSLLGLSSNQPQHF	TGCGCCAGCAGCTTGCTGGGACTCTCTAGCAATCAGCCCCAGCATTTT	TRBV5-1	TRBJ1-5	.	.
CASNTTSGRGGSYEQYF	TGTGCCAGCAATACGACTAGCGGGAGGGGTGGCTCCTACGAGCAGTACTTC	TRBV2	TRBJ2-7	TRBD2	.
CASSRDTISGANVLTF	TGCGCCAGCAGCCGGGACACAATCTCTGGGGCCAACGTCCTGACTTTC	TRBV4-3	TRBJ2-6	.	.
CASSPGGAGNTIYF	TGTGCCAGCAGCCCAGGGGGCGCTGGAAACACCATATATTTT	TRBV9	TRBJ1-3	TRBD1	.
CASSPSGVAKNIQYF	TGTGCCAGCAGCCCCTCGGGAGTAGCCAAAAACATTCAGTACTTC	TRBV7-2	TRBJ2-4	.	.
CASSWGDEQYF	TGTGCCAGCAGTTGGGGGGACGAGCAGTACTTC	TRBV6-5	TRBJ2-7	.	.
CASSQFIFYEQFF	TGTGCCAGCAGCCAATTTATATTCTATGAGCAGTTCTTC	TRBV14	TRBJ2-1	.	.
CASKGSSANEKLFF	TGTGCCAGCAAGGGGTCATCGGCTAATGAAAAACTGTTTTTT	TRBV6-5	TRBJ1-4	.	few
CASRPTGDDTEAFF	TGTGCCAGCAGACCGACAGGGGACGACACTGAAGCTTTCTTT	TRBV6-5	TRBJ1-1	TRBD1	.
CASSLVALGNTEAFF	TGTGCCAGCAGCTTAGTCGCCCTGGGAAACACTGAAGCTTTCTTT	TRBV11-2	TRBJ1-1	.	.
CASSFQETQYF	TGTGCCAGCAGCTTTCAAGAGACCCAGTACTTC	TRBV5-4	TRBJ2-5	.	.
CASSDVGTGYEQYF	TGTGCCAGCAGTGATGTGGGGACAGGCTACGAGCAGTACTTC	TRBV2	TRBJ2-7	TRBD1	.
CASRTGTRGNEQFF	TGTGCCAGCAGGACCGGGACTAGAGGCAATGAGCAGTTCTTC	TRBV6-5	TRBJ2-1	TRBD2	.
CASSQGIGTGELFF	TGTGCCAGTTCCCAGGGAATAGGCACCGGGGAGCTGTTTTTT	TRBV19	TRBJ2-2	.	few
CASSQQARGGTQYF	TGTGCCAGCAGCCAACAAGCAAGGGGTGGGACCCAGTACTTC	TRBV11-2	TRBJ2-5	.	.
CASSEAGTYNSPLHF	TGTGCCAGTAGTGAGGCTGGCACCTATAATTCACCCCTCCACTTT	TRBV19	TRBJ1-6	.	.
CASSSSVNTEAFF	TGTGCCAGCTCCTCCTCGGTGAACACTGAAGCTTTCTTT	TRBV18	TRBJ1-1	.	.
CASRLQGESPLHF	TGTGCCAGCAGGCTACAGGGTGAATCACCCCTCCACTTT	TRBV6-5	TRBJ1-6	.	.
CASSLNPSGGGSYEQYF	TGTGCCAGCAGCCTTAATCCTAGCGGGGGTGGATCCTACGAGCAGTACTTC	TRBV9	TRBJ2-7	TRBD2	.
CATSRGQGSGNTIYF	TGTGCCACCAGCAGAGGACAGGGATCTGGAAACACCATATATTTT	TRBV15	TRBJ1-3	TRBD1	.
CASSIRPGQGDNEQFF	TGTGCCAGTAGTATCCGACCGGGACAGGGGGATAATGAGCAGTTCTTC	TRBV19	TRBJ2-1	TRBD1	.
CAISDGRQQNSPLHF	TGTGCCATCAGCGATGGACGGCAGCAAAATTCACCCCTCCACTTT	TRBV10-3	TRBJ1-6	.	.
CASSPRTELANYGYTF	TGTGCCAGCAGCCCCCGGACGGAGTTAGCTAACTATGGCTACACCTTC	TRBV9	TRBJ1-2	.	.
CASSLGIATGETEAFF	TGCGCCAGCAGCTTGGGTATCGCGACAGGGGAGACTGAAGCTTTCTTT	TRBV5-1	TRBJ1-1	TRBD1	.
CAWSTGYANTGELFF	TGTGCCTGGAGTACAGGGTACGCGAACACCGGGGAGCTGTTTTTT	TRBV30	TRBJ2-2	.	.
CASSLTGPYTGELFF	TGTGCCAGCAGCCTTACCGGGCCTTACACCGGGGAGCTGTTTTTT	TRBV14	TRBJ2-2	.	.
CASSRGTSQETQYF	TGTGCCAGCAGCCGGGGGACTTCCCAAGAGACCCAGTACTTC	TRBV7-9	TRBJ2-5	.	.
CATSRVGDQPQHF	TGTGCCACCAGCAGAGTCGGGGATCAGCCCCAGCATTTT	TRBV15	TRBJ1-5	.	.
CASSSDRIVFNSPLHF	TGTGCCAGCAGCTCGGACCGAATAGTGTTCAATTCACCCCTCCACTTT	TRBV5-4	TRBJ1-6	.	.
CASSQEGGGAGETQYF	TGCGCCAGCAGCCAAGAAGGCGGGGGGGCCGGTGAGACCCAGTACTTC	TRBV4-1	TRBJ2-5	TRBD2	once
CASSPWGGSNYGYTF	TGTGCCAGTAGTCCGTGGGGGGGGAGTAACTATGGCTACACCTTC	TRBV19	TRBJ1-2	.	.
CASRGRVQGGSPLHF	TGCGCCAGCAGGGGGCGCGTCCAGGGCGGATCACCCCTCCACTTT	TRBV5-1	TRBJ1-6	.	.
CASKVLAGAGELFF	TGTGCCAGCAAGGTCCTAGCGGGGGCCGGGGAGCTGTTTTTT	TRBV6-4	TRBJ2-2	TRBD2	.
CASSDWGLAGGDEQFF	TGTGCCAGCAGTGACTGGGGTCTAGCGGGGGGGGATGAGCAGTTCTTC	TRBV6-1	TRBJ2-1	TRBD2	few
CASSYSSVGNTEAFF	TGTGCCAGCAGTTACTCATCCGTTGGGAACACTGAAGCTTTCTTT	TRBV6-6	TRBJ1-1	.	.
CASSEAGTVSYEQYF	TGTGCCAGCAGTGAAGCGGGGACGGTCTCCTACGAGCAGTACTTC	TRBV2	TRBJ2-7	.	once
CASSPSGYEQYF	TGTGCCAGCAGCCCTAGCGGGTACGAGCAGTACTTC	TRBV7-2	TRBJ2-7	TRBD2	once
CSASILGEQYF	TGCAGTGCTAGTATCCTAGGCGAGCAGTACTTC	TRBV20-1	TRBJ2-7	.	.
CASSFKGSPSGANVLTF	TGTGCCAGCAGCTTCAAGGGCAGCCCCTCTGGGGCCAACGTCCTGACTTTC	TRBV11-2	TRBJ2-6	.	.
CASRQISNQPQHF	TGTGCCAGTAGGCAGATCAGCAATCAGCCCCAGCATTTT	TRBV19	TRBJ1-5	.	.
CASRPGLTQETQYF	TGCGCCAGCCGGCCGGGACTAACACAAGAGACCCAGTACTTC	TRBV5-1	TRBJ2-5	TRBD2	.
CASSLSSSGNYPLFF	TGTGCCAGCAGCTTATCGTCTAGCGGGAATTATCCCCTCTTCTTC	TRBV7-2	TRBJ2-1	TRBD2	.
CASRGTGDNPPLHF	TGTGCCAGCAGAGGGACAGGGGATAATCCACCCCTCCACTTT	TRBV25-1	TRBJ1-6	TRBD1	.